One and the same sample provided the 7 T cell receptor beta chains below, sequenced in a study of shared clonotypes between healthy human individuals. Assay used: immunoSEQ multiplex PCR; TCRdb lists only in-frame clones, some missing. The sample lists fewer than 200,000 clones, approximately 92% seen once, with around 0.067% in the top ten. The source material was naive CD4+ T cells sorted from blood. The subset: CD45RA+ positively selected. The receptor set was obtained from a woman aged 25 to 39 in good health.

The chain carries TRBV9 and TRBJ2-1; 9 bases are shared with TRBD2. The CDR3 covers 17 residues. Unmatched junction bases numbered 11, after V lost 3 bases and J lost 4 bases. Germline loops: CDR1 SGDLS, CDR2 YYNGEE. This CDR3 is CASSETSAGGIYNEQFF. The CDR3 DNA reads TGTGCCAGCAGCGAAACCTCAGCGGGAGGAATATACAATGAGCAGTTCTTC.

The gene calls are TRBV9 and TRBJ2-7, with D maybe TRBD1 (5 bases). The germline gives CDR1 SGDLS, CDR2 YYNGEE. The length of the CDR3 is 16 residues. V was trimmed by 0 bases and J by 2 bases, leaving 15 bases between them. The CDR3 DNA reads TGTGCCAGCAGCGTAGCTAAAGGAACAGGAACCTACGAGCAGTACTTC. Its translation is CASSVAKGTGTYEQYF.

The rearrangement joins TRBV4-2 to TRBJ1-4; D is perhaps TRBD1 (5 bases). V was cut by 0 bases and J by 7 bases, with 12 bases left in between. The CDR3 consists of 15 residues. Looked up from germline, CDR1 is LGHNA and CDR2 is YNFKEQ. The CDR3 sequence is CASSQEGEGPEKLFF. CDR3 nucleotides: TGTGCCAGCAGCCAAGAGGGAGAGGGACCTGAAAAACTGTTTTTT.

This rearrangement joins TRBV5-1 to TRBJ2-7, with TRBD1 matching 7 bases. This CDR3 region has 14 residues. The V segment lost 4 bases and the J segment 2 bases; nucleotides outside the gene matches: 6. The V gene's germline CDR1 is SGHRS and CDR2 YFSETQ. The CDR3 bases are TGCGCCAGCAGCCCCCCGGGACAGACCTACGAGCAGTACTTC. Its protein is CASSPPGQTYEQYF. Variable domain in full (rest from reference TRBV5-1 and TRBJ2-7): KAGVTQTPRYLIKTRGQQVTLSCSPISGHRSVSWYQQTPGQGLQFLFEYFSETQRNKGNFPGRFSGRQFSNSRSEMNVSTLELGDSALYLCASSPPGQTYEQYFGPGTRLTVT.

In its sample, this clone was seen once. The rearrangement joins TRBV2 to TRBJ2-1; 12 bases agree with TRBD2. Trimming took 6 bases from V and 8 from J; bases not matched to a gene: 14. Germline assignment: CDR1 SNHLY and CDR2 FYNNEI. The CDR3 runs to 17 residues. The CDR3 protein is CASSHHATSGRGDEQFF. CDR3 bases: TGTGCCAGCAGCCACCACGCGACTAGCGGGAGAGGCGATGAGCAGTTCTTC.

The CDR3, as DNA: TGCGCCAGCAGTGAGTCGAAAGATCGGGGCCGACTCGGGCAGTATTTT. It encodes CASSESKDRGRLGQYF. The gene calls are TRBV10-1 and TRBJ2-3; either TRBD1 or TRBD2 may supply D (5 bases each). The CDR3 is made up of 16 amino acids. From germline, CDR1 is WNHNN and CDR2 SYGVQD (reference sequence). Trimming removed 0 bases from V and 11 bases from J, with 21 bases in between.

The gene calls are TRBV6-1 and TRBJ1-5; 7 nucleotides line up with TRBD1. The CDR3 runs to 13 residues. CDR1 MNHNS and CDR2 SASEGT come from the germline V gene. After removal of 8 bases from V and 7 bases from J, the junction contained 8 bases not matched to a gene. This CDR3 reads CASLDRDYQPQHF. The CDR3 bases are TGTGCCAGCTTAGACAGGGACTACCAGCCCCAGCATTTT.